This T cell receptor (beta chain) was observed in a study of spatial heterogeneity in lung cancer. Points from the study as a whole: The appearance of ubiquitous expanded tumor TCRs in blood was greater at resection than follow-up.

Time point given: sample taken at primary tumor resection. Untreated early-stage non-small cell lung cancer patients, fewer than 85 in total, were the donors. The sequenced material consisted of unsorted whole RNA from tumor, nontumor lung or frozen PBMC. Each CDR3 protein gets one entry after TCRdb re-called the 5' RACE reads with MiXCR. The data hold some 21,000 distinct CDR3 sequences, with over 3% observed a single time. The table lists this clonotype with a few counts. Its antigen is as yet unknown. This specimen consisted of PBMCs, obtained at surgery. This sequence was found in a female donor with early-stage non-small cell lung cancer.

The CDR3 bases are TGCGCCAGCAGCCCGGGACAGGGGGGTGAAGAGACCCAGTACTTC. It codes for CASSPGQGGEETQYF. The chain links TRBV5-1 to TRBJ2-5; 11 bases line up with TRBD1. V shed 4 bases, J shed 3 bases, and the junction held 5 bases outside the gene matches. Germline values: CDR1 SGHRS, CDR2 YFSETQ. The length of the CDR3 is 15 residues.